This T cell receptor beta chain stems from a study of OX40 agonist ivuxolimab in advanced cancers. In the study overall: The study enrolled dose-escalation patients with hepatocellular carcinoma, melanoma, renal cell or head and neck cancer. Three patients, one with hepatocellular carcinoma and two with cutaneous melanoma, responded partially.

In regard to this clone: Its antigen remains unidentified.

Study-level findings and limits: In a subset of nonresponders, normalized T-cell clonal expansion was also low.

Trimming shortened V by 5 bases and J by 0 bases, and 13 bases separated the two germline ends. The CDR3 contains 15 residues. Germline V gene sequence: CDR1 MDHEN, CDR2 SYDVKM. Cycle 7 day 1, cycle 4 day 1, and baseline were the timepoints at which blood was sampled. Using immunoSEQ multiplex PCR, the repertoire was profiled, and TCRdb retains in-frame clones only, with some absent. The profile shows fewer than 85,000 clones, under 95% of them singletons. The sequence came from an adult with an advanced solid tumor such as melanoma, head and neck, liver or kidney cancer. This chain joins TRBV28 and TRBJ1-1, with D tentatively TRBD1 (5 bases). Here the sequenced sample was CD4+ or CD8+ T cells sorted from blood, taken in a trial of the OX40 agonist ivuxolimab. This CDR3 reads CASSRAGGMNTEAFF. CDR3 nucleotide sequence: TGTGCCAGCAGTCGAGCGGGGGGTATGAACACTGAAGCTTTCTTT.